The following is a T cell receptor beta chain sequence with its context. This sample is part of a study of blood T cell repertoires in COVID-19. The overall study: Sites in the United States, Italy and Spain provided acute and convalescent COVID-19 samples.

Data came from immunoSEQ multiplex PCR; TCRdb stores just in-frame clones and leaves some out. The sample includes 60,000 to 70,000 clones, roughly 82% of them seen just once. The CDR3 runs 17 residues. The V gene end was trimmed by 3 bases and the J gene end by 2 bases; junction bases not matched to a gene: 6. Germline values: CDR1 SGDLS, CDR2 YYNGEE. The V and J genes are TRBV9 and TRBJ2-3; 13 nucleotides match TRBD2. The sequenced material came from peripheral blood. The TCR sequence derives from a human donor in a cohort sampled during active COVID-19. As DNA, the CDR3 is TGTGCCAGCAGCGCGAGGACTAGCGGGGGTGTCACAGATACGCAGTATTTT. Encoded protein: CASSARTSGGVTDTQYF.